The next 10 T cell receptor beta chains were all read from a single sample in a study of T cells after yellow fever vaccination. TCRdb re-called the 5' RACE reads through MiXCR, storing one row per CDR3 protein. The sample carries over 100,000 distinct CDR3 sequences, 7% to 8.5% recorded once. This specimen was CD8+ T cells sorted from PBMCs, taken 45 days after the yellow fever booster vaccination. The receptors were gathered from a man younger than 45 who received the YFV17D yellow fever vaccine.

Comment on this clonotype: A read error is possible here, since a much larger clone lies one base away. The rearrangement links TRBV20-1 to TRBJ2-1; 11 bases match TRBD2. Unmatched junction bases numbered 17, after V lost 5 bases and J lost 8 bases. CDR1 and CDR2 (germline): DFQATT, SNEGSKA (reference sequence). This CDR3 is 17 amino acids long. The CDR3 nucleotides read TGCAGTGCTTATATGGCCGAGGCTAGCGGGAGGTTCTATGAGCAGTTCTTC. It codes for CSAYMAEASGRFYEQFF.

The rearrangement links TRBV30 to TRBJ2-3; D is ambiguous. V lost 0 bases and J 2 bases, leaving 9 bases between the germline ends. CDR1 is GTSNPN and CDR2 is SVGIG in the germline V gene (reference sequence). This CDR3 has 14 amino acids. CDR3 amino acids: CAWSVEDLTDTQYF. The CDR3 coding sequence is TGTGCCTGGAGTGTTGAGGACCTCACAGATACGCAGTATTTT. Together with reference TRBV30 and TRBJ2-3, the CDR3 gives the full variable domain: SQTIHQWPATLVQPVGSPLSLECTVEGTSNPNLYWYRQAAGRGLQLLFYSVGIGQISSEVPQNLSASRPQDRQFILSSKKLLLSDSGFYLCAWSVEDLTDTQYFGPGTRLTVL.

This clonotype was found a few times. This sequence joins TRBV7-9 and TRBJ2-3; D is ambiguous. The CDR3 has 17 amino acids. In germline, CDR1 is SEHNR, CDR2 FQNEAQ (reference sequence). With 5 bases removed from V and 0 bases from J, the gap between germline ends came to 18 bases. For the CDR3, the DNA is TGTGCCAGCAGCGGAGAGGTCCGGCGCTCGAGCACAGATACGCAGTATTTT. Its protein is CASSGEVRRSSTDTQYF.

This clonotype was recorded at least ten times. This chain joins TRBV6-1 and TRBJ2-2; D perhaps matches TRBD1 (7 bases). The germline V gene has CDR1 MNHNS and CDR2 SASEGT. V was shortened by 8 bases and J by 1 base, with 17 bases between the two germline ends. This CDR3 has 16 residues. CDR3 in amino acids: CASSPRGTENTGELFF. CDR3 nucleotides: TGTGCCAGCTCACCCCGGGGGACAGAGAACACCGGGGAGCTGTTTTTT.

This clonotype was detected many times. CDR3 residues: CSTRTSASYEQYF. Written as DNA, the CDR3 is TGCAGCACCCGGACTAGCGCTTCCTACGAGCAGTACTTC. The V and J genes are TRBV29-1 and TRBJ2-7; 9 bases are shared with TRBD2. Germline assignment: CDR1 SQVTM and CDR2 ANQGSEA. CDR3 length: 13 amino acids. V lost 8 bases, J lost 1 base, and 6 bases stayed unmatched.

This clonotype occurred many times. CDR3 protein: CATSRKSTGTGAFNEQFF. The CDR3 DNA sequence: TGTGCCACCAGCAGAAAAAGCACCGGGACAGGGGCCTTCAATGAGCAGTTCTTC. The V call is TRBV15, the J call TRBJ2-1, with TRBD1 matching 10 bases. The CDR3 has 18 residues. Germline V gene lookup returns CDR1 LNHNV and CDR2 YYDKDF (reference sequence). V trimming: 2 bases; J trimming: 6 bases; junction bases outside the gene matches: 13.

This clonotype came up many times. This chain connects TRBV7-9 to TRBJ1-4; D gene ambiguous. The germline CDR1 and CDR2 sequences are SEHNR and FQNEAQ (reference sequence). The CDR3 has 14 residues. Trimming shortened V by 4 bases and J by 3 bases, and 9 bases separated the two germline ends. Here the CDR3 DNA reads TGTGCCAGCAGCTCAGAAGACCCTAATGAAAAACTGTTTTTT. It encodes CASSSEDPNEKLFF.

The V and J genes are TRBV3-1 and TRBJ2-2; 10 nucleotides agree with TRBD1. Germline V gene data show CDR1 as LGHDT and CDR2 as YNNKEL (reference sequence). Losses at the gene ends were 4 bases for V and 6 bases for J; bases not matched to a gene: 5. This CDR3 contains 15 residues. Here the CDR3 reads CASSLTGGRAGELFF. In nucleotides, the CDR3 is TGTGCCAGCAGCCTGACAGGGGGCCGGGCCGGGGAGCTGTTTTTT.

In this sample, this clonotype turned up many times. The chain employs TRBV5-6 and TRBJ1-1; D might be TRBD1 (5 bases). The CDR3 loop spans 16 amino acids. Germline V gene data show CDR1 as SGHDT and CDR2 as YYEEEE. V was clipped by 3 bases and J by 0 bases, with 15 bases between them. DNA for the CDR3: TGTGCCAGCAGCTGGGGGACGGGCCGACTGAACACTGAAGCTTTCTTT. Its translation is CASSWGTGRLNTEAFF.

In its sample, this clonotype was seen many times. CDR3 protein: CSASHSGGEHEQYF. The CDR3 DNA is TGCAGTGCTAGCCATTCGGGGGGCGAGCACGAGCAGTACTTC. The chain employs TRBV20-1 and TRBJ2-7; perhaps TRBD2 as D (7 bases). There are 14 residues in the CDR3. From germline, CDR1 is DFQATT and CDR2 SNEGSKA (reference sequence). The V end was cut by 3 bases, the J end by 5 bases, with 17 bases between.